Listed here are 29 T cell receptor beta chains from one sample, sequenced in a study of shared clonotypes between healthy human individuals. Sequencing was performed with immunoSEQ multiplex PCR; in TCRdb, only in-frame clones are kept and a portion is missing. The sample lists fewer than 3 million clones, 80% to 95% occurring once. Sequencing was carried out using naive CD4+ T cells from PBMCs. Documented subset: CD45RA+ positively selected. The receptors were gathered from a man aged 18 to 29 in good health. Some clones in this sample may be carry-over from other donors' samples.

V and J are TRBV12-2 and TRBJ2-2; TRBD1, the D gene given by the table, was not confirmed from the DNA. TRBV12-2 has pseudogene status. The length of the CDR3 is 15 residues. The CDR3 sequence: CASRPGQPNTGELFF. CDR3 nucleotide sequence: TGTGCAAGTCGCCCGGGACAGCCGAACACCGGGGAGCTGTTTTTT.

The rearrangement uses TRBV2 and TRBJ1-5; no clear D. The CDR3 extends over 18 amino acids. From germline, CDR1 is SNHLY and CDR2 FYNNEI. V lost 9 bases, J lost 0 bases, and 24 bases lay in between. CDR3 residues: CARPYIFYSAYSNQPQHF. The CDR3 DNA is TGTGCCAGGCCCTACATCTTTTACAGTGCCTATAGCAATCAGCCCCAGCATTTT.

The gene calls are TRBV9 and TRBJ2-3, with 9 positions matching TRBD1. V lost 3 bases, J lost 9 bases, and 5 bases stayed unmatched. Per the germline V gene, CDR1 is SGDLS and CDR2 is YYNGEE. The CDR3 is 13 residues long. CDR3 sequence (DNA): TGTGCCAGCAGCGGATCGGGACAGGGCACGCAGTATTTT. It encodes CASSGSGQGTQYF.

The V gene is TRBV7-2, the J gene TRBJ2-7; TRBD1 agrees at 12 bases. The CDR3 runs to 16 residues. V lost 5 bases, J lost 4 bases, and 9 bases stayed unmatched. Germline CDR1 is SGHTA and CDR2 is FQGNSA. In DNA, the CDR3 is TGTGCCAGCAGCACGACCGGGACAGGGGGCTTGTACGAGCAGTACTTC. Residues: CASSTTGTGGLYEQYF.

The CDR3 sequence is CASSPGQENQPQHF. The CDR3 nucleotides are TGTGCCAGCTCACCGGGACAGGAGAATCAGCCCCAGCATTTT. The V and J genes are TRBV18 and TRBJ1-5; TRBD1 aligns across 8 bases. The CDR3 totals 14 residues. Germline V CDR1 and CDR2: KGHSH, LQKENI. J was trimmed by 4 bases and V by 3 bases; bases with no gene match: 2.

The rearrangement links TRBV7-9 to TRBJ2-3; D unclear. V lost 4 bases and J lost 2, with 16 bases in between. The CDR3 is made up of 16 amino acids. Per germline, CDR1 SEHNR and CDR2 FQNEAQ (reference sequence). The CDR3 bases are TGTGCCAGCAGCTGGGAAGGACGGAAGGCCACAGATACGCAGTATTTT. It translates to CASSWEGRKATDTQYF.

This CDR3 is CASSPLPAGLAGGDEQFF. CDR3 bases: TGTGCCAGCAGCCCCCTGCCGGCCGGACTAGCGGGAGGAGATGAGCAGTTCTTC. This chain links TRBV7-3 with TRBJ2-1, with 14 bases aligning to TRBD2. J gave up 8 bases and V 5 bases, and 14 bases lay outside the gene matches. Germline V lookup: CDR1 SGHTA, CDR2 FQGTGA. This CDR3 has 18 amino acids.

This chain joins TRBV7-5 and TRBJ2-7. TRBV7-5 is described as a pseudogene. The CDR3 contains 10 residues. CDR3 bases: TGTGTCAAGGCGCGCTACGAGCAGTACTTC. Its protein product is CVKARYEQYF.

The J gene is TRBJ2-5, the V gene TRBV12-5, with 9 bases lining up with TRBD1. With V trimmed by 1 base and J by 5 bases, 2 bases remained unmatched. The CDR3 covers 14 residues. Germline loops: CDR1 LGHNT, CDR2 FRNRAP. Written as DNA, the CDR3 is TGTGCTAGTGGTTTGGACAGGGGGCTTGAGACCCAGTACTTC. Translated: CASGLDRGLETQYF.

This clone was seen a single time. The chain combines TRBV28 with TRBJ2-7; 12 bases are a match to TRBD1. The CDR3 covers 15 residues. CDR1 and CDR2 (germline): MDHEN, SYDVKM. With 4 bases clipped from V and 5 bases from J, the junction kept 6 bases outside the gene matches. The chain's CDR3 is CASSSPGQGADEQYF. The CDR3 nucleotides read TGTGCCAGCAGTTCGCCGGGACAGGGGGCGGACGAGCAGTACTTC.

As for this clone: At the DNA level, this CDR3 is encoded by other sequences in the same sample as well. This chain joins TRBV5-1 and TRBJ2-1; 8 bases match TRBD1. Trimming took 3 bases from V and 6 from J; bases not matched to a gene: 2. The CDR3 loop spans 13 amino acids. In germline, CDR1 is SGHRS, CDR2 YFSETQ. In nucleotides, the CDR3 is TGCGCCAGCAGCTCACAGGGGGGCAATGAGCAGTTCTTC. Encoded protein: CASSSQGGNEQFF.

On this clone itself: This sample also contains other DNA sequences that code for the same CDR3. This chain links TRBV9 with TRBJ2-3; D uncertain. This CDR3 is 13 amino acids long. Germline loops: CDR1 SGDLS, CDR2 YYNGEE. V lost 0 bases and J 4 bases, leaving 6 bases between the germline ends. The CDR3 is CASSVVSPDTQYF. The CDR3 DNA is TGTGCCAGCAGCGTAGTTAGCCCAGATACGCAGTATTTT.

The chain joins TRBV7-9 to TRBJ1-2, with a tentative D call TRBD1 (6 bases). CDR3 size: 16 residues. Germline V gene sequence: CDR1 SEHNR, CDR2 FQNEAQ (reference sequence). The V end was cut by 5 bases, the J end by 1 base, with 17 bases between. The CDR3 protein is CASSPPLRGDNYGYTF. CDR3 in DNA: TGTGCCAGCAGCCCCCCCCTTAGGGGGGATAACTATGGCTACACCTTC.

This rearrangement joins TRBV7-3 to TRBJ2-1; D is perhaps TRBD2 (6 bases). Germline CDR1 reads SGHTA; CDR2 reads FQGTGA. This CDR3 region has 16 residues. V lost 5 bases and J 2 bases, leaving 16 bases between the germline ends. The CDR3 sequence: CASSPQGLLTYNEQFF. CDR3 DNA: TGTGCCAGCAGCCCTCAGGGACTTCTCACCTACAATGAGCAGTTCTTC. Based on the CDR3 plus reference TRBV7-3 and TRBJ2-1, the full variable domain is GAGVSQTPSNKVTEKGKYVELRCDPISGHTALYWYRQSLGQGPEFLIYFQGTGAADDSGLPNDRFFAVRPEGSVSTLKIQRTERGDSAVYLCASSPQGLLTYNEQFFGPGTRLTVL.

The chain employs TRBV11-2 and TRBJ2-2, with D perhaps TRBD2 (5 bases). The germline CDR1 and CDR2 sequences are SGHAT and FQNNGV. This CDR3 comprises 12 residues. The V end lost 1 base, the J end lost 15 bases, and 12 bases lay between the germline ends. The CDR3, as DNA: TGTGCCAGCAGCTTAGGCGGAGCGGAATTGTTTTTT. It is translated as CASSLGGAELFF.

The gene calls are TRBV4-3 and TRBJ2-7; 7 bases are a match to TRBD2. Germline loops: CDR1 LGHNA, CDR2 YSLEER. This CDR3 region has 15 residues. The junction had 7 bases not matched to a gene; V was cut back by 5 bases and J by 0 bases. CDR3 nucleotides: TGCGCCAGCAGCGCCCACCGCGGGGGCTCCTACGAGCAGTACTTC. It translates to CASSAHRGGSYEQYF.

The chain's CDR3 is CASSLEIVAEAFF. The CDR3 nucleotides read TGTGCCAGCAGCTTAGAGATAGTGGCTGAAGCTTTCTTT. The rearrangement links TRBV5-4 to TRBJ1-1; no definite D call. CDR3 size: 13 residues. Germline V gene lookup returns CDR1 SGHNT and CDR2 YYREEE (reference sequence). V shed 2 bases and J shed 6 bases, with 11 bases lying between them.

The chain is built from TRBV29-1 and TRBJ2-3; 7 positions agree with TRBD1. Trimming cost V 8 bases and J 2 bases; bases outside gene matches: 4. This CDR3 spans 12 amino acids. Germline CDR1 reads SQVTM; CDR2 reads ANQGSEA. The chain's CDR3 is CSLGQATDTQYF. CDR3 DNA: TGCAGCCTTGGACAGGCCACAGATACGCAGTATTTT.

The chain carries TRBV5-1 and TRBJ2-2, with 9 bases aligning to TRBD1. Germline loops: CDR1 SGHRS, CDR2 YFSETQ. The V and J ends lost 5 bases and 5 bases, in that order; junction bases with no gene match: 7. The CDR3 loop spans 15 amino acids. The CDR3 is CASSRDRVVTGELFF. The CDR3 region has the DNA TGCGCCAGCAGTCGGGACAGGGTAGTGACCGGGGAGCTGTTTTTT. The entire variable domain, with the rest obtained from reference TRBV5-1 and TRBJ2-2, is as follows: KAGVTQTPRYLIKTRGQQVTLSCSPISGHRSVSWYQQTPGQGLQFLFEYFSETQRNKGNFPGRFSGRQFSNSRSEMNVSTLELGDSALYLCASSRDRVVTGELFFGEGSRLTVL.

V usage is TRBV11-2 and J usage is TRBJ2-7, with TRBD1 as a possible D gene (6 bases). Trimming cost V 1 base and J 2 bases, with 12 bases left between them. CDR1 SGHAT and CDR2 FQNNGV come from the germline V gene. The CDR3 totals 15 residues. CDR3 region: CASSLGQGRPYEQYF. The CDR3 bases are TGTGCCAGCAGCTTAGGGCAGGGGCGCCCCTACGAGCAGTACTTC.

As concerns this clone: The sample contains more than one DNA sequence encoding this CDR3. V gene TRBV7-2 combines with J gene TRBJ1-2; D is unresolved. V gave up 0 bases and J gave up 6 bases, with 5 bases separating them. The germline CDR1 and CDR2 sequences are SGHTA and FQGNSA. The CDR3 is 12 residues long. The CDR3 reads CASSLARDGYTF. The CDR3 DNA follows: TGTGCCAGCAGCTTAGCGCGGGATGGCTACACCTTC.

With respect to this clone: This sample also contains other DNA sequences that code for the same CDR3. The genes are TRBV5-1 and TRBJ2-7, with 7 bases aligning to TRBD1. The CDR3 has 13 residues. Unmatched junction bases numbered 3, after V lost 4 bases and J lost 2 bases. Germline V gene sequence: CDR1 SGHRS, CDR2 YFSETQ. The CDR3 coding sequence is TGCGCCAGCAGCCCCGACAGGGCCTACGAGCAGTACTTC. This encodes CASSPDRAYEQYF. Full variable domain (outside the CDR3, taken from reference TRBV5-1 and TRBJ2-7): KAGVTQTPRYLIKTRGQQVTLSCSPISGHRSVSWYQQTPGQGLQFLFEYFSETQRNKGNFPGRFSGRQFSNSRSEMNVSTLELGDSALYLCASSPDRAYEQYFGPGTRLTVT.

The V call is TRBV30, the J call TRBJ2-5; TRBD1 or TRBD2 may be the D gene (6 bases each). Trimming removed 4 bases from V and 4 bases from J, with 22 bases in between. Germline CDR1 and CDR2: GTSNPN and SVGIG (reference sequence). This CDR3 is 16 amino acids long. The CDR3 DNA reads as TGTGCCTGGAAGGGGGGCGGCTCAGGGGAAGGAGAGACCCAGTACTTC. This encodes CAWKGGGSGEGETQYF.

The rearrangement joins TRBV29-1 to TRBJ1-1; TRBD1 is a possible D gene (5 bases). Germline assignment: CDR1 SQVTM and CDR2 ANQGSEA. Trimming left V 7 bases short and J 3 bases short, with 18 bases between. This CDR3 region has 14 residues. CDR3 region: CSAPGRGTDTEAFF. Here the CDR3 DNA reads TGCAGCGCCCCGGGTAGGGGCACGGACACTGAAGCTTTCTTT.

Concerning this clone: This same CDR3 is encoded by further DNA sequences in the sample. The chain uses TRBV27 and TRBJ1-1; D gene unclear. This CDR3 region has 18 residues. CDR1 is MNHEY, CDR2 SMNVEV, per germline (reference sequence). The ends were cut back, 7 bases at V and 0 bases at J, with 24 bases in the middle. This CDR3 is CASTKHPTGGTVNTEAFF. Here the CDR3 DNA reads TGTGCCAGCACCAAGCATCCGACGGGCGGAACAGTGAACACTGAAGCTTTCTTT.

A single count supports this clone. The genes are TRBV19 and TRBJ1-3, with D uncertain. The V end lost 3 bases, the J end lost 0 bases, and 9 bases lay between the germline ends. The CDR3 totals 15 residues. Germline-derived CDR1 and CDR2 are LNHDA and SQIVND (reference sequence). The CDR3 DNA reads as TGTGCCAGTAGTATTTCCCCGCGCTCTGGAAACACCATATATTTT. Translated: CASSISPRSGNTIYF.

This clone was seen once. In DNA form, the CDR3 reads TGTGCCAGCAGGGGGTACGGATCTGTCACAGATACGCAGTATTTT. Translating gives CASRGYGSVTDTQYF. The chain recombines TRBV6-6 with TRBJ2-3, with unresolved D. Trimming left V 6 bases short and J 2 bases short, with 15 bases between. The CDR3 is 15 amino acids. Germline loops: CDR1 MNHNY, CDR2 SVGAGI (reference sequence).

V usage is TRBV7-2 and J usage is TRBJ1-3, with no clear D. The CDR3 has 13 amino acids. Trimming pared 3 bases from V and 4 bases from J, leaving 7 bases between. Germline V lookup: CDR1 SGHTA, CDR2 FQGNSA. CDR3 DNA sequence: TGTGCCAGCAGCTTTAGTTTCGGAAACACCATATATTTT. Amino acids: CASSFSFGNTIYF.

The chain employs TRBV7-2 and TRBJ2-2; the match to TRBD2 covers 9 bases. The CDR3 is made up of 17 amino acids. V lost 4 bases, J lost 4 bases, and 10 bases stayed unmatched. Germline CDR1 SGHTA, CDR2 FQGNSA. The CDR3 region is CASSSLGVAGVTGELFF. The DNA of the CDR3 is TGTGCCAGCAGCTCCCTAGGGGTAGCGGGGGTCACCGGGGAGCTGTTTTTT.